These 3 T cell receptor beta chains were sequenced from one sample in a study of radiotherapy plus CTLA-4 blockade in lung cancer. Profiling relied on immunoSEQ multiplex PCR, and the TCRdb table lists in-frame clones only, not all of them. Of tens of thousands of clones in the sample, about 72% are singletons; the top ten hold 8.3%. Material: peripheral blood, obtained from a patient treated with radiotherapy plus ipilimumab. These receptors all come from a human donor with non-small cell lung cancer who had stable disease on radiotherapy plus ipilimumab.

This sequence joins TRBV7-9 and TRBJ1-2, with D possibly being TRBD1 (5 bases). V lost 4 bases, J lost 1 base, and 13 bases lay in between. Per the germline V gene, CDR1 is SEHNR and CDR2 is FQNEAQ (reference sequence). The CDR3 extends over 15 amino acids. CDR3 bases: TGTGCCAGCAGCTGGGGGGACTCGTTTAACTATGGCTACACCTTC. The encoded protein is CASSWGDSFNYGYTF.

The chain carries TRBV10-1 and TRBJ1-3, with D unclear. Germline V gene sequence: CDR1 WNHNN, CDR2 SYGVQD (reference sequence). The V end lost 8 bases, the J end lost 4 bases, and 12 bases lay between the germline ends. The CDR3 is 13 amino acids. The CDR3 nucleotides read TGCGCCAGCGGCGGAACAGCGGGAAACACCATATATTTT. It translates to CASGGTAGNTIYF.

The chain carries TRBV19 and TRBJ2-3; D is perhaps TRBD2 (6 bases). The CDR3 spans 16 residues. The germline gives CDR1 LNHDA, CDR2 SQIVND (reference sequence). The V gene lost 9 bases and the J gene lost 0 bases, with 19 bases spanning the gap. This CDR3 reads CASRMGGTPSTDTQYF. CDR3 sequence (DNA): TGTGCCAGCCGTATGGGGGGAACACCTAGCACAGATACGCAGTATTTT.